The sequence of this T cell receptor beta chain was determined in a study of blood T cell repertoires in COVID-19. Study-wide background: PBMCs, B-cell-depleted T cells, or T cells provided the cDNA or gDNA that made up the material.

J was trimmed by 13 bases and V by 4 bases; bases with no gene match: 13. The CDR3 is 15 amino acids. Germline V lookup: CDR1 LGHDT, CDR2 YNNKEL (reference sequence). Authors' data handling: Estimation of nucleated cell counts relied on the amplification of reference gene primers. Measured with immunoSEQ multiplex PCR; TCRdb has only the in-frame clones, and not every one. V, J and clone size derive from that table, while D and trimming were established from the DNA sequence. The table lists 150,000 to 200,000 clones, over 60% of them singletons. Sequenced sample: peripheral blood. The J gene is TRBJ1-6, the V gene TRBV3-1 (or the pseudogene TRBV3-2); 7 nucleotides line up with TRBD1. The clonotype comes from a woman in her 70s with acute or convalescent COVID-19. CDR3 coding DNA: TGTGCCAGCAGCCCAGGGGGACAGAGCCGTCGGCCCCTCCACTTT. Its protein product is CASSPGGQSRRPLHF.